There are many counts of the clone carrying this T cell receptor (beta chain). Germline V gene sequence: CDR1 KGHSH, CDR2 LQKENI. The CDR3 length is 14 residues. Between the trimmed V and J ends, which lost 6 bases and 0 bases, there was a span of 11 bases. The entry originates in a study of T cells in Graves' hyperthyroidism and ophthalmopathy. The definition of stable Graves' hyperthyroidism was no ophthalmopathy progression within 18 months. Amplification of TCR beta CDR3 regions used RNA as the template. First-round RT-PCR targeting the TCR CDR3 was performed with the HTBI primer set. MiXCR, applied by TCRdb to the multiplex PCR reads, yields one record per CDR3 protein. The data contain about 560,000 distinct CDR3 sequences, 16% of them singletons.

Sequenced input: blood. This clonotype was sampled from a woman aged 18-30 years with Graves' hyperthyroidism. The chain combines TRBV18 with TRBJ1-2; no clear D. The CDR3 nucleotides read TGTGCCAGCTCCTCGCGGAGCACTAACTATGGCTACACCTTC. Protein: CASSSRSTNYGYTF.